The 16 T cell receptor beta chains below come from one sample, sequenced in a study of blood T cell repertoires in COVID-19. Profiling relied on immunoSEQ multiplex PCR, and the TCRdb table lists in-frame clones only, not all of them. The table records approximately 340,000 clones, about four fifths of them present only once. Specimen: peripheral blood. The receptors here all came from a man younger than 40 with active or convalescent COVID-19.

Written as DNA, the CDR3 is TGTGCCAGCAGACGGGCGAGGGATACTGAAGCTTTCTTT. This gives the protein CASRRARDTEAFF. V gene TRBV6-5 combines with J gene TRBJ1-1; D is undetermined. Trimming shortened V by 6 bases and J by 5 bases, and 13 bases separated the two germline ends. This CDR3 region has 13 residues. Looked up from germline, CDR1 is MNHEY and CDR2 is SVGAGI.

This clone showed up just a few times. CDR3 region: CASSLERTSGHKNIQYF. The CDR3, as DNA: TGTGCCAGCAGTTTAGAGAGGACTAGCGGACACAAAAACATTCAGTACTTC. This rearrangement joins TRBV28 to TRBJ2-4; 10 bases line up with TRBD2. Trimming at V came to 2 bases and at J to 3 bases, leaving 7 bases not matched to a gene. The CDR3 totals 17 residues. The germline V gene encodes CDR1 MDHEN and CDR2 SYDVKM.

A single count supports this clone. The V gene is TRBV6-5, the J gene TRBJ2-7; TRBD1 is a possible D gene (5 bases). The CDR3 contains 13 residues. Between the trimmed V and J ends, which lost 7 bases and 1 base, there was a span of 11 bases. The germline CDR1 and CDR2 sequences are MNHEY and SVGAGI. The CDR3 nucleotides read TGTGCCAGCACCGGTTCAGGGTCCTACGAGCAGTACTTC. Encoded protein: CASTGSGSYEQYF.

V and J are TRBV12-3 or TRBV12-4 and TRBJ2-1; D is undetermined. V gave up 7 bases and J gave up 8 bases, with 15 bases separating them. The length of the CDR3 is 13 residues. The CDR3 here is CASTQETSDEQFF. The CDR3 region has the DNA TGTGCCAGCACCCAGGAAACATCGGATGAGCAGTTCTTC.

About this clone itself: At one boundary the junction diverges from the germline segment, which might be a read error. The chain has TRBV5-4 and TRBJ1-1; maybe TRBD1 (5 bases). Germline CDR1 reads SGHNT; CDR2 reads YYREEE (reference sequence). CDR3 length equals 14 residues. The CDR3 region is CASSLGRGDTEAFF. The CDR3 DNA reads TGTGCCAGCAGTTTGGGGCGGGGGGACACTGAAGCTTTCTTT.

This sequence joins TRBV28 and TRBJ1-5, with D maybe TRBD1 (6 bases). The germline CDR1 and CDR2 sequences are MDHEN and SYDVKM. CDR3 size: 16 residues. V gave up 1 base and J gave up 0 bases, with 10 bases separating them. This CDR3 reads CASSLYRGASNQPQHF. The DNA for the CDR3 is TGTGCCAGCAGTTTATATCGGGGGGCTAGCAATCAGCCCCAGCATTTT. The whole variable domain, filled in from reference TRBV28 and TRBJ1-5, reads DVKVTQSSRYLVKRTGEKVFLECVQDMDHENMFWYRQDPGLGLRLIYFSYDVKMKEKGDIPEGYSVSREKKERFSLILESASTNQTSMYLCASSLYRGASNQPQHFGDGTRLSIL.

V gene TRBV5-1 combines with J gene TRBJ1-5, with 8 bases that match TRBD1. The CDR3 runs 15 residues. In germline, CDR1 is SGHRS, CDR2 YFSETQ. Germline trimming cut 4 bases from V and 2 bases from J; bases unmatched to any gene: 5. CDR3 residues: CASSLQGGRNQPQHF. The CDR3 bases are TGCGCCAGCAGCCTACAGGGGGGACGCAATCAGCCCCAGCATTTT.

This clone was seen a handful of times. The chain couples TRBV6-1 to TRBJ1-4, with no clear D. Germline CDR1 MNHNS, CDR2 SASEGT. V lost 2 bases and J 0 bases, leaving 4 bases between the germline ends. The CDR3 contains 14 residues. The CDR3 reads CASSERATNEKLFF. Here the CDR3 DNA reads TGTGCCAGCAGTGAACGAGCAACTAATGAAAAACTGTTTTTT.

The chain employs TRBV19 and TRBJ1-5; 7 nucleotides agree with TRBD1. The CDR3 is 13 amino acids. From germline, CDR1 is LNHDA and CDR2 SQIVND (reference sequence). J was trimmed by 3 bases and V by 11 bases; bases with no gene match: 7. In nucleotides, the CDR3 is TGTGCCGGAGCCACAGGGGACAATCAGCCCCAGCATTTT. Residues: CAGATGDNQPQHF.

V and J are TRBV6-5 and TRBJ1-5; D ambiguous. The CDR3 is made up of 15 amino acids. Germline CDR1 is MNHEY and CDR2 is SVGAGI. V lost 7 bases, J lost 0 bases, and 13 bases lay in between. The CDR3 nucleotides are TGTGCCAGCAAGCCACAGCCCTATAGCAATCAGCCCCAGCATTTT. It is translated as CASKPQPYSNQPQHF.

The chain uses TRBV21-1 and TRBJ2-7; the DNA was not used to check the table's D call, TRBD1. TRBV21-1 corresponds to a pseudogene. The CDR3 spans 16 residues. As DNA, the CDR3 is TGTGCCAGCAGCAAAGTTGGATACAGGGTAGGGTACGAGCAGTACTTC. Protein sequence: CASSKVGYRVGYEQYF.

The genes are TRBV4-2 and TRBJ2-3, with D unresolved. CDR3 length: 12 residues. V was cut by 1 base and J by 5 bases, with 4 bases left in between. Germline V gives CDR1 LGHNA, CDR2 YNFKEQ. CDR3 residues: CASSQGRDTQYF. CDR3 DNA: TGTGCCAGCAGCCAAGGTCGAGATACGCAGTATTTT.

V and J are TRBV7-6 and TRBJ2-3; 8 nucleotides align to TRBD2. Per the germline V gene, CDR1 is SGHVS and CDR2 is FNYEAQ. The junction had 6 bases not matched to a gene; V was cut back by 2 bases and J by 2 bases. The CDR3 contains 16 residues. Here the CDR3 DNA reads TGTGCCAGCAGCTTATTACCTAGCGGGTTCACAGATACGCAGTATTTT. Its translation: CASSLLPSGFTDTQYF.

This clone is a singleton in its sample. The genes are TRBV7-2 and TRBJ1-1; a possible D gene is TRBD1 (5 bases). Germline V lookup: CDR1 SGHTA, CDR2 FQGNSA. V was clipped by 5 bases and J by 8 bases, with 18 bases between them. There are 14 residues in the CDR3. CDR3 nucleotide sequence: TGTGCCAGCAGCGGAATCCTCTCGGGGGGAGAAGCTTTCTTT. Protein sequence: CASSGILSGGEAFF.

This clone is a singleton in its sample. V and J are TRBV5-6 and TRBJ1-2; 8 nucleotides align to TRBD1. Trimming at V came to 5 bases and at J to 3 bases, leaving 9 bases not matched to a gene. The CDR3 runs 15 residues. Germline V lookup: CDR1 SGHDT, CDR2 YYEEEE. CDR3 protein: CASRPGTGVYYGYTF. The CDR3 DNA is TGTGCCAGCAGGCCCGGGACAGGCGTATACTATGGCTACACCTTC.

The genes are TRBV5-6 and TRBJ2-1, with D possibly being TRBD2 (6 bases). This CDR3 region has 14 residues. Germline assignment: CDR1 SGHDT and CDR2 YYEEEE. Deletions cut 6 bases from V and 4 bases from J, with 14 bases between. The CDR3 region is CASNTRLVYNEQFF. CDR3 DNA: TGTGCCAGCAACACCCGACTAGTTTACAATGAGCAGTTCTTC.